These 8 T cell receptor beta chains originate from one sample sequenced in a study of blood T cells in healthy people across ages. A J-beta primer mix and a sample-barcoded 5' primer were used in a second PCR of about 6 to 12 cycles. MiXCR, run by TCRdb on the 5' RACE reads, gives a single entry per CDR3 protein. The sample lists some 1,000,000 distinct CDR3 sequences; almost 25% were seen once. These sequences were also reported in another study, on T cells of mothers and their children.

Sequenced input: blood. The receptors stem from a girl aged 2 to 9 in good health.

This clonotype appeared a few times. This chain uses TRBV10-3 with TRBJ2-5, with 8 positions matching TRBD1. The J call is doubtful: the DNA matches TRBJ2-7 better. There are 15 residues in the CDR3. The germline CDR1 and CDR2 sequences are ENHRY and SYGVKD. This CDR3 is CATWRDAGGTYEQYF. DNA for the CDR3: TGTGCCACCTGGAGGGACGCAGGGGGCACCTACGAGCAGTACTTC.

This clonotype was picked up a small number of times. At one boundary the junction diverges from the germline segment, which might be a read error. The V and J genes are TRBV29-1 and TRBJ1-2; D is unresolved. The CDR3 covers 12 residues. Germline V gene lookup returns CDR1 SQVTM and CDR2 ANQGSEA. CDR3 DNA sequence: TGCAGCGTTGAAGGGTTGAACTATGGCAACACCTTC. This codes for CSVEGLNYGNTF.

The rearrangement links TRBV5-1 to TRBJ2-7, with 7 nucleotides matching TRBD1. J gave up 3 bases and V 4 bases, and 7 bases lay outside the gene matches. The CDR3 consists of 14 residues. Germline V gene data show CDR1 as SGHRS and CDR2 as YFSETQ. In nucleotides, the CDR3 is TGCGCCAGCAGCCCGGGGACAGTAAACTACGAGCAGTACTTC. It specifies CASSPGTVNYEQYF.

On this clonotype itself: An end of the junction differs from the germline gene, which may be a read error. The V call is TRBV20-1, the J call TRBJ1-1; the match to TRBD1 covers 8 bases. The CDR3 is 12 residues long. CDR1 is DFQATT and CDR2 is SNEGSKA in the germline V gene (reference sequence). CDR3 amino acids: CSARENTGGSHF. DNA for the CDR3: TGCAGTGCTAGAGAAAACACAGGGGGTTCCCACTTT.

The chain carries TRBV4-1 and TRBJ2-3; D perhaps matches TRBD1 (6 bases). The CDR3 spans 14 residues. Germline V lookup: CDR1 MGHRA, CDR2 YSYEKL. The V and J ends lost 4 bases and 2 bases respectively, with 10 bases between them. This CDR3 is CASSPQGVTDTQYF. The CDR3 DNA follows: TGCGCCAGCAGCCCACAGGGAGTCACAGATACGCAGTATTTT.

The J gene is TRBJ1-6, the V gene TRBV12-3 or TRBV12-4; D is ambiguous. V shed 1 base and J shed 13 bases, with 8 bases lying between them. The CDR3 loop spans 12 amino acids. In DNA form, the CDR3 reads TGTGCCAGCAGTTTAGACCGCGCGCCCCTCCACTTT. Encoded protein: CASSLDRAPLHF.

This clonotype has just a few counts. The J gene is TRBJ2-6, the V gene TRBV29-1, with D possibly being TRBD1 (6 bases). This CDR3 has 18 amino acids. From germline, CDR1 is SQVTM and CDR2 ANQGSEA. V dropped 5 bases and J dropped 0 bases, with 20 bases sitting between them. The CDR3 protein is CSVILWGPSSSGANVLTF. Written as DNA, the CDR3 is TGCAGCGTTATCCTTTGGGGGCCCTCCTCCTCTGGGGCCAACGTCCTGACTTTC.

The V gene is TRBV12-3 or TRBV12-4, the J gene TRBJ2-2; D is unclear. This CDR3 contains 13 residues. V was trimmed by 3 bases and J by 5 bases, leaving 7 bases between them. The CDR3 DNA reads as TGTGCCAGCAGTTTGTATCAGACCGGGGAGCTGTTTTTT. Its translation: CASSLYQTGELFF.